This T cell receptor (beta chain) stems from a study of T cell changes during pregnancy in multiple sclerosis. The CDR3 loop spans 18 amino acids. Sequencing used immunoSEQ multiplex PCR; TCRdb keeps in-frame clones, though not all of them. Of about 33,000 clones in the sample, around 93% were seen once. This clone has only one observation. The specimen was CD4+ T cells from peripheral blood mononuclear cells, collected in the third trimester of pregnancy. The chain combines TRBV21-1 with TRBJ2-5; the table's D call, TRBD2, was not checked against the DNA. TRBV21-1 is classified as a pseudogene. This TCR derives from a female donor in good health, enrolled as a control in a pregnancy study. The CDR3 region has the DNA TGTGCCAGCAGCATTCAGAGCGCCATGGACGGAGGGAGGGGGACCCAGTACTTC. It specifies CASSIQSAMDGGRGTQYF.